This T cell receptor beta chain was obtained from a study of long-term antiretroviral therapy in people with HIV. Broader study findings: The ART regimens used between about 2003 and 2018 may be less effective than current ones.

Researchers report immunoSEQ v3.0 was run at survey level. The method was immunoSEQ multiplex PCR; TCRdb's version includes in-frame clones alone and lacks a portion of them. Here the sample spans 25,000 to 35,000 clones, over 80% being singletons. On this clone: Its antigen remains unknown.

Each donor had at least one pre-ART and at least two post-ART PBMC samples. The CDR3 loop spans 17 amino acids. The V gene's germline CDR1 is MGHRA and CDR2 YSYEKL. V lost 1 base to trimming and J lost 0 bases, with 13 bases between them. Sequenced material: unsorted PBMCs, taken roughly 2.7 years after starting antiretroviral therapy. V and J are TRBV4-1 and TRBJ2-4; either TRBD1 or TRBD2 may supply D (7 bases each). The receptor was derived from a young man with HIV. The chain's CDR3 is CASSQAGGVLAKNIQYF. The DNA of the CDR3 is TGCGCCAGCAGCCAAGCAGGGGGGGTCTTAGCCAAAAACATTCAGTACTTC.